A selection of T cell receptor beta chains follows, all from one sample in a study of cytomegalovirus exposure and HLA in healthy donors. Libraries were prepared by immunoSEQ multiplex PCR; TCRdb keeps only in-frame clonotypes and omits some of them. The data hold 150,000 to 200,000 clones, with approximately 86% observed a single time. The sample was PBMCs. These TCRs come from a man aged 25 to 40 in good health and CMV-seropositive. The CDR3 runs from the conserved cysteine through the conserved F or W. D genes are given only for firm matches. The size of a clone is reported for some rows only, either as once, few or many, or as a class for expanded clones.

J: TRBJ1-1
V: TRBV30
D: NA
size: NA
DNA: TGTGCCTGGAGTGTACTGAGGGCTGAAGCTTTCTTT
CDR3: CAWSVLRAEAFF

J: TRBJ2-7
V: TRBV25-1
D: TRBD1
size: once
DNA: TGTGCCAGCAGTCGGGGACAGCCCTACGAGCAGTACTTC
CDR3: CASSRGQPYEQYF

J: TRBJ1-5
V: TRBV27
D: NA
size: NA
DNA: TGTGCCAGCAGTTTTTGGGGCCATAGCAATCAGCCCCAGCATTTT
CDR3: CASSFWGHSNQPQHF

J: TRBJ2-7
V: TRBV4-1
D: TRBD1
size: few
DNA: TGCGCCAGCAGCCAAGGGGTGGTGCGACAGGGGGGCGAGCAGTACTTC
CDR3: CASSQGVVRQGGEQYF

J: TRBJ2-7
V: TRBV2
D: TRBD2
size: NA
DNA: TGTGCCAGCAGTGGCGGGACTAGCGGGGGCTATGTTGTGAACGAGCAGTACTTC
CDR3: CASSGGTSGGYVVNEQYF

J: TRBJ1-1
V: TRBV6-1
D: NA
size: NA
DNA: TGTGCCAGCAGTGAAGAGTCTAGCACTGAAGCTTTCTTT
CDR3: CASSEESSTEAFF

J: TRBJ2-5
V: TRBV25-1
D: NA
size: NA
DNA: TGTGCCAGCAGTGACTGGGTGGAAAGGGTGTTGGAGACCCAGTACTTC
CDR3: CASSDWVERVLETQYF

J: TRBJ2-2
V: TRBV9
D: NA
size: NA
DNA: TGTGCCAGCAGCGTAGCTTACGGGGGAGACACCGGGGAGCTGTTTTTT
CDR3: CASSVAYGGDTGELFF

J: TRBJ2-7
V: TRBV5-1
D: NA
size: NA
DNA: TGCGCCAGCAGCTTGTCAGGGAACTCCTACGAGCAGTACTTC
CDR3: CASSLSGNSYEQYF

J: TRBJ2-7
V: TRBV11-3
D: NA
size: NA
DNA: TGTGCTAGCAGCTTCGGGTGGGGGACAACCTACGAGCAGTACTTC
CDR3: CASSFGWGTTYEQYF

J: TRBJ2-1
V: TRBV7-3
D: NA
size: NA
DNA: TGTGCCAGCAGCTTATCCCGGGACAATGAGCAGTTCTTC
CDR3: CASSLSRDNEQFF

J: TRBJ2-5
V: TRBV6-6
D: NA
size: NA
DNA: TGTGCCAGCAGTTATGGTACAGCAGGGACCCAGTACTTC
CDR3: CASSYGTAGTQYF

J: TRBJ2-7
V: TRBV10-3
D: TRBD2
size: NA
DNA: TGTGCCATCAGAGGGACTAGCGGCGCCTACGAGCAGTACTTC
CDR3: CAIRGTSGAYEQYF

J: TRBJ2-3
V: TRBV29-1
D: TRBD2
size: NA
DNA: TGCAGCGTTGAGGGGGTTGGGCTAGCGGGAGGAGATACGCAGTATTTT
CDR3: CSVEGVGLAGGDTQYF

J: TRBJ2-7
V: TRBV9
D: TRBD2
size: NA
DNA: TGTGCCAGCAGCGTAGGAGCGGGAGGGCGCCAGTACGAGCAGTACTTC
CDR3: CASSVGAGGRQYEQYF

J: TRBJ2-1
V: TRBV7-9
D: TRBD2
size: NA
DNA: TGTGCCAGCAGCTTACCCCAGGGCGGGGGGAATTACAATGAGCAGTTCTTC
CDR3: CASSLPQGGGNYNEQFF

J: TRBJ2-1
V: TRBV9
D: TRBD1
size: NA
DNA: TGTGCCAGCAGCTGGACAGGGAACTACAATGAGCAGTTCTTC
CDR3: CASSWTGNYNEQFF

J: TRBJ2-7
V: TRBV19
D: NA
size: NA
DNA: TGTGCCAGTAGCCTGGGCGGCTCCTACGAGCAGTACTTC
CDR3: CASSLGGSYEQYF

J: TRBJ2-5
V: TRBV4-1
D: TRBD1
size: NA
DNA: TGCGCCAGCAGCCAAGACCGGGACAGGGGGCAAGAGACCCAGTACTTC
CDR3: CASSQDRDRGQETQYF

J: TRBJ1-2
V: TRBV15
D: NA
size: NA
DNA: TGTGCCACCAGCAGAGAAGCCAGGGACTATGGCTACACCTTC
CDR3: CATSREARDYGYTF

J: TRBJ2-7
V: TRBV29-1
D: NA
size: NA
DNA: TGCAGCGTGGGGGGGACAGAGTCCTACGAGCAGTACTTC
CDR3: CSVGGTESYEQYF

J: TRBJ2-5
V: TRBV15
D: TRBD2
size: few
DNA: TGTGCCACCAGCAGTAAGACTAGCGGGGACCAAGAGACCCAGTACTTC
CDR3: CATSSKTSGDQETQYF

J: TRBJ1-5
V: TRBV4-3
D: NA
size: NA
DNA: TGCGCCAGCAGCCAAGAGGTACATTTGGGGGCCGGTCAGCCCCAGCATTTT
CDR3: CASSQEVHLGAGQPQHF

J: TRBJ2-2
V: TRBV6-1
D: NA
size: once
DNA: TGTGCCAGCAGTGAACCACTGGTAGGCTACAGGGTCGGGAACACCGGGGAGCTGTTTTTT
CDR3: CASSEPLVGYRVGNTGELFF

J: TRBJ2-7
V: TRBV11-2
D: TRBD1
size: NA
DNA: TGTGCCAGCAGCTTCCTTTACAGGGGGAGCTACGAGCAGTACTTC
CDR3: CASSFLYRGSYEQYF

J: TRBJ1-2
V: TRBV5-1
D: NA
size: NA
DNA: TGCGCCAGCAGCGTGGGACGCAACCTGGTGGTTGGCTACACCTTC
CDR3: CASSVGRNLVVGYTF

J: TRBJ1-3
V: TRBV7-2
D: NA
size: NA
DNA: TGTGCCAGCAGGACAAACAGGGAAAACACCATATATTTT
CDR3: CASRTNRENTIYF

J: TRBJ1-1
V: TRBV7-3
D: NA
size: once
DNA: TGTGCCAGCAGCTCCTCCAGGGGTGAAGCTTTCTTT
CDR3: CASSSSRGEAFF

J: TRBJ2-3
V: TRBV7-9
D: TRBD1
size: NA
DNA: TGTGCCAGCAGCTTAGGGGCCGCAGGGGGCGCAGATACGCAGTATTTT
CDR3: CASSLGAAGGADTQYF

J: TRBJ2-7
V: TRBV6-5
D: NA
size: NA
DNA: TGTGCCAGCAGTTACTCAGACTACGAGCAGTACTTC
CDR3: CASSYSDYEQYF

J: TRBJ1-3
V: TRBV6-1
D: NA
size: NA
DNA: TGTGCCAGCAGTGAATTTAGGGTAGGCTCTGGAAACACCATATATTTT
CDR3: CASSEFRVGSGNTIYF

J: TRBJ2-1
V: TRBV9
D: TRBD2
size: once
DNA: TGTGCCAGCAGCGCCTGGGCTAGCGGGATCAATGAGCAGTTCTTC
CDR3: CASSAWASGINEQFF

J: TRBJ1-2
V: TRBV4-3
D: NA
size: NA
DNA: TGCGCCAGCAGCCAAGAACCGGGCTATGGCTACACCTTC
CDR3: CASSQEPGYGYTF

J: TRBJ2-7
V: TRBV27
D: NA
size: few
DNA: TGTGCCAGCAGTTTATACCTCCCACAGGGCCCATCTTCCTACGAGCAGTACTTC
CDR3: CASSLYLPQGPSSYEQYF

J: TRBJ1-2
V: TRBV11-2
D: NA
size: once
DNA: TGTGCCAGCAGCTTAGAAGCAGGAGGCGGGGGCTACACCTTC
CDR3: CASSLEAGGGGYTF

J: TRBJ2-2
V: TRBV13
D: NA
size: NA
DNA: TGTGCCAGCAGCCGTCCGAGGGGCGGGCCCGGGGAGCTGTTTTTT
CDR3: CASSRPRGGPGELFF

J: TRBJ2-2
V: TRBV6-5
D: TRBD1
size: NA
DNA: TGTGCCAGCAGTTCTAATGCAGGGGGCAGAGGCGGGGAGCTGTTTTTT
CDR3: CASSSNAGGRGGELFF

J: TRBJ1-2
V: TRBV19
D: NA
size: NA
DNA: TGTGCCAGTAGTATTTATGGGGTCGATGGCTACACCTTC
CDR3: CASSIYGVDGYTF

J: TRBJ2-7
V: TRBV10-2
D: TRBD2
size: once
DNA: TGCGCCAGCAGGGCGGACATATCCGGGACTAGAGGGCTCTACGAGCAGTACTTC
CDR3: CASRADISGTRGLYEQYF

J: TRBJ2-5
V: TRBV9
D: NA
size: NA
DNA: TGTGCCAGCAGCGTAGGCGGTGCGGGGGAGACCCAGTACTTC
CDR3: CASSVGGAGETQYF

J: TRBJ1-1
V: TRBV4-1
D: NA
size: few
DNA: TGCGCCAGCAGCCAAGATAGGGCCTTGAACACTGAAGCTTTCTTT
CDR3: CASSQDRALNTEAFF

J: TRBJ2-7
V: TRBV16
D: TRBD1
size: NA
DNA: TGTGCCAGCAGCGGAGGTCAGGACAGGGCCGCCTACGAGCAGTACTTC
CDR3: CASSGGQDRAAYEQYF

J: TRBJ2-3
V: TRBV28
D: NA
size: NA
DNA: TGTGCCAGCATGTCGGGACTCGGGACAGATACGCAGTATTTT
CDR3: CASMSGLGTDTQYF

J: TRBJ2-7
V: TRBV13
D: NA
size: NA
DNA: TGTGCCAGCAGCCCGGGACACTCATACGAGCAGTACTTC
CDR3: CASSPGHSYEQYF

J: TRBJ2-1
V: TRBV9
D: NA
size: NA
DNA: TGTGCCAGCAGCCCCTGGCTGGTTGGGTTACAGGGTGGCAGGCAGTTCTTC
CDR3: CASSPWLVGLQGGRQFF

J: TRBJ1-2
V: TRBV28
D: NA
size: NA
DNA: TGTGCCAGCGCTGGTGGCTACACCTTC
CDR3: CASAGGYTF

J: TRBJ1-2
V: TRBV21-1
D: NA
size: NA
DNA: TGTGCCAGCTCGAGGGTCGAGGGCTACACCTTC
CDR3: CASSRVEGYTF

J: TRBJ1-2
V: TRBV30
D: NA
size: NA
DNA: TGTGCCTGGAGTGAAAGGCAGGGAACGGGGCTACTATATGGCTACACCTTC
CDR3: CAWSERQGTGLLYGYTF

J: TRBJ2-7
V: TRBV2
D: TRBD1
size: NA
DNA: TGTGCCAGCACCGGGACAGGGGGCTCCTCCTACGAGCAGTACTTC
CDR3: CASTGTGGSSYEQYF

J: TRBJ1-5
V: TRBV10-3
D: NA
size: NA
DNA: TGTGCCATCAGTGGAGGGGGGGAGCAGCCCCAGCATTTT
CDR3: CAISGGGEQPQHF

J: TRBJ2-2
V: TRBV10-3
D: NA
size: NA
DNA: TGTGCCATCAGACGAGAGGGGTACGGCGGGGAGCTGTTTTTT
CDR3: CAIRREGYGGELFF

J: TRBJ1-2
V: TRBV5-8
D: NA
size: NA
DNA: TGTGCCAGCAGCTTGAAGGGTCATTATGGCTACACCTTC
CDR3: CASSLKGHYGYTF

J: TRBJ1-4
V: TRBV6-5
D: NA
size: NA
DNA: TGTGCCAGCAGTTACTCCTGGGAAAATGAAAAACTGTTTTTT
CDR3: CASSYSWENEKLFF

J: TRBJ2-3
V: TRBV27
D: NA
size: NA
DNA: TGTGCCAGCAGTTTATATACGGCCAGGAGGGACGATACGCAGTATTTT
CDR3: CASSLYTARRDDTQYF

J: TRBJ2-7
V: TRBV19
D: NA
size: NA
DNA: TGTGCCAGTAGTTTAACAGACGGAAATGAGCAGTACTTC
CDR3: CASSLTDGNEQYF

J: TRBJ2-7
V: TRBV6-5
D: NA
size: NA
DNA: TGTGCCAGCAGCCGGGACGTCTCCTACGAGCAGTACTTC
CDR3: CASSRDVSYEQYF

J: TRBJ2-5
V: TRBV5-4
D: TRBD2
size: NA
DNA: TGTGCCAGCAGCTTGAACGGGGGGTGGGAGACCCAGTACTTC
CDR3: CASSLNGGWETQYF